Shown below are 20 T cell receptor beta chains from a single sample sequenced in a study of persistence of HIV-infected CD4 T cells. The antigens these receptors bind are not known. Cells were stimulated with overlapping HIV-1 Gag 15-mer peptides. Sorted nonresponding memory CD4+ T cells were CD40L-negative, CD69-negative, CD45RO-high. This was the immunoSEQ version 4 assay in survey mode. TCRdb's copy holds only in-frame clones and misses some; the assay was immunoSEQ multiplex PCR. The table has about 32,000 clones, 82% seen once. Here the sequenced sample was CD4+ T cells sorted from PBMCs after 18-hour stimulation, taken from a patient who received antiretroviral therapy. The receptors derive from an adult woman with HIV who was CMV-seropositive.

This chain links TRBV12-3 or TRBV12-4 with TRBJ1-2; 8 bases align to TRBD1. The CDR3 runs 12 residues. J gave up 4 bases and V 5 bases, and 0 bases lay outside the gene matches. The DNA of the CDR3 is TGTGCCAGCAGTGACAGGGGCTATGGCTACACCTTC. Translation gives CASSDRGYGYTF.

The gene calls are TRBV7-8 and TRBJ1-3, with D possibly matching TRBD1 (5 bases). V was shortened by 3 bases and J by 5 bases, with 14 bases between the two germline ends. Looked up from germline, CDR1 is SGHVS and CDR2 is FQNEAQ. The CDR3 extends over 15 amino acids. Written as DNA, the CDR3 is TGTGCCAGCAGCTTCTACTTGGACAAGAGAAACACCATATATTTT. It is translated as CASSFYLDKRNTIYF.

The gene calls are TRBV5-4 and TRBJ2-1; 7 bases are a match to TRBD1. Germline assignment: CDR1 SGHNT and CDR2 YYREEE (reference sequence). The J segment lost 7 bases and the V segment lost 4 bases, leaving 11 bases of the junction unmatched. This CDR3 contains 15 residues. CDR3 DNA: TGTGCCAGCAGCGCACCCGGGACAGTCTATAATGAGCAGTTCTTC. Its translation: CASSAPGTVYNEQFF.

In its sample, this clone was seen a few times. The CDR3 coding sequence is TGTGCCAGCAGTGAAGCTGGGACGGTCCCCCGGTACGAGCAGTACTTC. Amino acid sequence: CASSEAGTVPRYEQYF. This chain links TRBV6-1 with TRBJ2-7; D tentatively fits TRBD1 or TRBD2 (5 bases each). V was trimmed by 0 bases and J by 4 bases, leaving 16 bases between them. The CDR3 spans 16 residues. The germline CDR1 and CDR2 sequences are MNHNS and SASEGT.

The chain combines TRBV19 with TRBJ1-6, with D uncertain. The germline V gene has CDR1 LNHDA and CDR2 SQIVND (reference sequence). V lost 2 bases to trimming and J lost 3 bases, with 11 bases between them. This CDR3 contains 16 residues. CDR3 protein: CASSIRTAYYNSPLHF. DNA of the CDR3: TGTGCCAGTAGTATAAGGACCGCTTACTATAATTCACCCCTCCACTTT.

The V and J genes are TRBV20-1 and TRBJ1-1; no clear D. V lost 5 bases, J lost 2 bases, and 3 bases lay in between. This CDR3 is built from 10 residues. Germline lookup yields CDR1 DFQATT and CDR2 SNEGSKA (reference sequence). CDR3 region: CSAHNTEAFF. The CDR3 DNA reads TGCAGTGCTCATAACACTGAAGCTTTCTTT.

This clone was seen a handful of times. The gene calls are TRBV18 and TRBJ2-5; 7 positions match TRBD2. With V trimmed by 2 bases and J by 5 bases, 11 bases remained unmatched. Germline CDR1 reads KGHSH; CDR2 reads LQKENI. This CDR3 comprises 16 residues. CDR3 amino acids: CASSPTGGSSRETQYF. The CDR3 DNA reads TGTGCCAGCTCACCAACTGGCGGGAGCAGCCGGGAGACCCAGTACTTC.

The V and J genes are TRBV5-1 and TRBJ2-7; D unclear. The CDR3 runs 12 residues. Trimming removed 5 bases at V and 3 bases at J, with 9 bases between. From germline, CDR1 is SGHRS and CDR2 YFSETQ. The chain's CDR3 is CASRTDNYEQYF. The CDR3 DNA reads TGCGCCAGCAGGACCGACAACTACGAGCAGTACTTC.

The J gene is TRBJ1-2, the V gene TRBV2; weak D call: TRBD1 (6 bases). The length of the CDR3 is 13 residues. The V end was cut by 2 bases, the J end by 6 bases, with 10 bases between. CDR1 is SNHLY, CDR2 FYNNEI, per germline. CDR3 nucleotides: TGTGCCAGCAGTGAACAGGGGACCAATGGCTACACCTTC. The encoded protein is CASSEQGTNGYTF.

The V gene is TRBV19, the J gene TRBJ1-1; D gene unclear. Germline V gene data show CDR1 as LNHDA and CDR2 as SQIVND (reference sequence). The CDR3 sequence is 13 residues long. Trimming took 5 bases from V and 1 from J, leaving 8 bases between them. The CDR3 coding sequence is TGTGCCAGTAGTGTCGGATCGAACACTGAAGCTTTCTTT. This gives the protein CASSVGSNTEAFF.

The chain links TRBV27 to TRBJ2-1; 7 bases match TRBD2. The CDR3 has 13 residues. Germline CDR1 reads MNHEY; CDR2 reads SMNVEV (reference sequence). V gave up 6 bases and J gave up 9 bases; unmatched junction bases: 8. The CDR3 sequence: CASRLRGGVEQFF. CDR3 DNA sequence: TGTGCCAGCAGGTTGAGGGGAGGGGTTGAGCAGTTCTTC.

The chain joins TRBV28 to TRBJ2-7; D may be TRBD2 (6 bases). Trimming left V 2 bases short and J 3 bases short, with 11 bases between. The CDR3 loop spans 14 amino acids. Germline values: CDR1 MDHEN, CDR2 SYDVKM. The CDR3 sequence is CASSLSLAVYEQYF. The CDR3 nucleotides are TGTGCCAGCAGTTTAAGCTTAGCGGTCTACGAGCAGTACTTC.

V usage is TRBV5-1 and J usage is TRBJ1-5; D may be TRBD1 (5 bases). Looked up from germline, CDR1 is SGHRS and CDR2 is YFSETQ. The CDR3 runs to 14 residues. Deletions cut 0 bases from V and 3 bases from J, with 7 bases between. The CDR3 reads CASSLGGDNQPQHF. Here the CDR3 DNA reads TGCGCCAGCAGCTTGGGAGGGGACAATCAGCCCCAGCATTTT.

The rearrangement links TRBV5-1 to TRBJ2-7, with TRBD1 matching 8 bases. Germline V gives CDR1 SGHRS, CDR2 YFSETQ. The junction had 6 bases not matched to a gene; V was cut back by 4 bases and J by 3 bases. This CDR3 is 14 amino acids long. CDR3 sequence reads: CASSAGTGNYEQYF. In nucleotides, the CDR3 is TGCGCCAGCAGCGCCGGGACAGGTAACTACGAGCAGTACTTC.

This clone has only one observation. This chain connects TRBV9 to TRBJ2-1, with D tentatively TRBD2 (7 bases). The CDR3 length is 16 residues. Germline CDR1 reads SGDLS; CDR2 reads YYNGEE. Trimming stripped 0 bases from V and 3 bases from J, with 13 bases between. The CDR3 DNA follows: TGTGCCAGCAGCGTAGGGCCGGGGGGCCTCTACAATGAGCAGTTCTTC. Protein product: CASSVGPGGLYNEQFF.

The chain employs TRBV11-3 and TRBJ1-5; D is undetermined. Trimming stripped 1 base from V and 6 bases from J, with 10 bases between. In germline, CDR1 is SGHNT, CDR2 YENEEA. This CDR3 comprises 14 residues. CDR3 DNA sequence: TGTGCCAGCAGCTTAGGGGGAATAAGTCAGCCCCAGCATTTT. Its protein product is CASSLGGISQPQHF.

V is TRBV12-3 or TRBV12-4 and J is TRBJ1-3; D ambiguous. Deletions cut 6 bases from V and 4 bases from J, with 10 bases between. The CDR3 extends over 13 amino acids. CDR3 sequence: CASRRAGGNTIYF. CDR3 coding DNA: TGTGCCAGCAGACGAGCAGGAGGAAACACCATATATTTT.

The chain uses TRBV28 and TRBJ2-7; D uncertain. The ends were cut back, 8 bases at V and 1 base at J, with 21 bases in the middle. Germline lookup yields CDR1 MDHEN and CDR2 SYDVKM. CDR3 length: 16 amino acids. The CDR3 nucleotides read TGTGCCAGCGGGCAACTTAGTACCCTTGGGTCCTACGAGCAGTACTTC. Its translation: CASGQLSTLGSYEQYF.

This rearrangement joins TRBV7-3 to TRBJ2-5; a weak D match, TRBD2 (6 bases). CDR1 is SGHTA, CDR2 FQGTGA, per germline. The CDR3 loop spans 14 amino acids. Trimming cost V 1 base and J 4 bases, with 10 bases left between them. CDR3 in DNA: TGTGCCAGCAGCTTAAGCGCGGAGGGAGAGACCCAGTACTTC. Translated, it gives CASSLSAEGETQYF.

This rearrangement joins TRBV6-2 or TRBV6-3 to TRBJ2-7; D is tentatively TRBD1 or TRBD2 (5 bases each). The germline V and J ends were trimmed by 4 bases and 5 bases, with 12 bases remaining between them. Germline V gene lookup returns CDR1 MNHEY and CDR2 SVGEGT. The CDR3 sequence is 13 residues long. The CDR3 region has the DNA TGTGCCAGCAGTTTCTTCCTGGGACACGAGCAGTACTTC. It yields the protein CASSFFLGHEQYF.